The source of this T cell receptor (beta chain) is a study of cytomegalovirus exposure and HLA in healthy donors. This clone was seen just once. This CDR3 has 12 amino acids. V dropped 6 bases and J dropped 1 base, with 7 bases sitting between them. The germline gives CDR1 PRHDT, CDR2 FYEKMQ (reference sequence). PCR involved 60 Vbeta and 13 Jbeta primers. Produced via immunoSEQ multiplex PCR; TCRdb's table is partial and in-frame only. The sample consists of around 60,000 clones, over 60% of them appearing once. The specimen was PBMCs. The chain recombines TRBV13 with TRBJ2-7; D gene unclear. This clonotype was obtained from a man aged 50 to 60 in good health and CMV-seropositive. The CDR3 sequence is CASRSGSYEQYF. The DNA for the CDR3 is TGTGCCAGCAGGTCAGGTTCCTACGAGCAGTACTTC.